This T cell receptor (beta chain) stems from a study of blood T cell repertoires in COVID-19 (dated by TCRdb to about 2020). With regard to the full study: Collaborator samples came from the United States, Italy and Spain and covered acute and convalescent phases of COVID-19. Deeply sampled blood TCRbeta repertoires from subjects exposed to, actively infected with, or recovered from COVID-19 were included in the dataset. The repertoires were made available in a free public database intended to serve as a resource for research on the immune response to SARS-CoV-2. The prospective study material was composed of cDNA or gDNA derived from T cells, B-cell-depleted T cells, or PBMCs. Sample metadata almost always included a de-identified subject ID, COVID-19 status, age in years and sex. Samples were obtained from the ongoing ImmuneRACE study (first 160 participants) and from 1,200 or so subjects provided by 6 global collaborators. Where available, HLA class I and class II types were taken from metadata supplied by the sample provider and were not determined by assay-based typing.

Summary of the overall study and its limitations: How much clinical and demographic metadata was included differed by source and by participant, and the metadata was provided uncurated.

TCRbeta CDR3 regions were amplified from genomic DNA by means of the immunoSEQ Assay, a bias-controlled multiplex PCR. The authors' analysis ran thus. The number of nucleated cells in each sample was estimated by amplification of reference gene primers within the assay. To quantify the absolute abundance of each unique TCRbeta CDR3 rearrangement, sequence reads were collapsed and filtered. For each sample, productive Simpson clonality was calculated as the square root of Simpson's diversity index across productive rearrangements. Entries here come from immuneACCESS through TCRdb and include only in-frame sequences with V and J called. Some clones fail to appear in such tables; in the studies checked, an unresolved V gene covers under half of the shortfall, and the cause of the remainder is unknown. The D gene and trimming were derived from the DNA, and the V and J assignments and clone size from that table. Across this sample there are approximately 230,000 clones, with roughly 88% seen only once. The ten top clones hold 2.2% of the sample.

A note on this clone: Its antigen specificity is not known. No per-base quality is available; no much larger clone lies one base away.

V and J lose 4 bases and 4 bases, and a span of 17 bases separates them. For CDR1 and CDR2, the germline V gene lists SGDLS and YYNGEE. Spanning cysteine to phenylalanine, the CDR3 consists of 16 amino acids. Just CDR3 DNA is preserved here, 48 bases in frame from base 1. Another Seattle source contributed samples from volunteer blood donors who had recovered from COVID-19. Whole blood was collected in K2EDTA tubes by collaborating institutions according to the institutions' own protocols. For TCRbeta analysis, collaborators shipped samples in one of three forms: frozen whole blood, isolated PBMCs, or DNA extracted from either of those sample types.

Sequencing was performed on peripheral blood. The chain employs TRBV9 and TRBJ2-2, with an unclear D gene assignment. The sequence derives from a man aged 25 to 40 who had recovered from COVID-19. The CDR3 in this case is CASSTRLQKATGELFF. The DNA sequence follows: TGTGCCAGCAGCACCCGACTCCAAAAGGCCACCGGGGAGCTGTTTTTT.